These 18 T cell receptor beta chains originate from one sample sequenced in a study of PD-1 blockade in classical Hodgkin lymphoma (dated by TCRdb to the early 2020s). Taken with the paper, the label for time point translates to: newly diagnosed, previously untreated cHL patient sample. Magnetic negative selection with a Miltenyi CD4+ T cell isolation kit was used to purify CD4+ T cells from thawed PBMCs. The library was prepared using the immunoSEQ multiplex PCR assay. In its TCRdb copy, this immuneACCESS table keeps in-frame sequences only and misses some clones. Where compared with another copy, unresolved V genes explain less than half of these, and the others have no known cause. Across this sample there are 20,000 to 30,000 clones, with about 90% seen only once. The ten largest clones add up to approximately 0.53% of the sample. Sequencing was performed on CD4+ T cells from blood. These receptors all come from a human donor with classical Hodgkin lymphoma.

The gene calls are TRBV4-1 and TRBJ2-4; 11 bases are a match to TRBD2. V lost 4 bases to trimming and J lost 1 base; unmatched junction nucleotides: 9. CDR1 and CDR2 from the germline V gene are MGHRA and YSYEKL. The CDR3 has 18 amino acids. CDR3 loop: CASSPGVAGGKAKNIQYF. The CDR3 bases are TGCGCCAGCAGCCCTGGCGTAGCGGGGGGGAAGGCCAAAAACATTCAGTACTTC.

The chain has TRBV5-6 and TRBJ2-1, with 7 bases matching TRBD2. V lost 4 bases and J lost 6; bases outside the gene matches: 4. This CDR3 spans 13 amino acids. Germline-derived CDR1 and CDR2 are SGHDT and YYEEEE. CDR3 protein: CASSRLAGNEQFF. The CDR3 DNA follows: TGTGCCAGCAGCCGACTAGCAGGCAATGAGCAGTTCTTC.

This clone was recorded once. The rearrangement joins TRBV5-1 to TRBJ2-1; maybe TRBD2 (5 bases). CDR1 and CDR2 (germline): SGHRS, YFSETQ. CDR3 length: 15 amino acids. V was cut by 0 bases and J by 7 bases, with 14 bases left in between. In DNA, the CDR3 is TGCGCCAGCAGCTTGGTTTTGGTTGAGGGAAATGAGCAGTTCTTC. It encodes CASSLVLVEGNEQFF.

The chain is built from TRBV5-1 and TRBJ1-1, with 9 bases aligning to TRBD1. The junction had 10 bases not matched to a gene; V was cut back by 7 bases and J by 6 bases. Germline CDR1 and CDR2: SGHRS and YFSETQ. CDR3 length: 14 residues. CDR3 sequence reads: CASGTQGALAEAFF. As DNA, the CDR3 is TGCGCCAGCGGGACACAGGGGGCTTTGGCTGAAGCTTTCTTT. Drawing the rest from reference TRBV5-1 and TRBJ1-1, the complete variable domain is KAGVTQTPRYLIKTRGQQVTLSCSPISGHRSVSWYQQTPGQGLQFLFEYFSETQRNKGNFPGRFSGRQFSNSRSEMNVSTLELGDSALYLCASGTQGALAEAFFGQGTRLTVV.

The chain uses TRBV20-1 and TRBJ1-1; D may be TRBD1 (5 bases). V was trimmed by 3 bases and J by 10 bases, leaving 12 bases between them. Germline loops: CDR1 DFQATT, CDR2 SNEGSKA (reference sequence). This CDR3 has 11 residues. In DNA form, the CDR3 reads TGCAGTGCTAGTCCGGCGGGGGGAGCTTTCTTT. Amino acids: CSASPAGGAFF.

This chain joins TRBV5-5 and TRBJ2-7, with 12 nucleotides matching TRBD2. J was trimmed by 2 bases and V by 1 base; bases with no gene match: 7. The CDR3 runs to 17 residues. The V gene's germline CDR1 is SGHKS and CDR2 YYEKEE (reference sequence). For the CDR3, the DNA is TGTGCCAGCAGCTTGCTACTAGCGGGGGGACCTCCCTACGAGCAGTACTTC. Translated: CASSLLLAGGPPYEQYF.

The chain employs TRBV28 and TRBJ2-3; 10 bases map to TRBD1. J lost 1 base, V lost 9 bases, and 1 base had no gene match. The CDR3 length is 13 residues. In germline, CDR1 is MDHEN, CDR2 SYDVKM. The CDR3 DNA sequence: TGTGCCAGTGGGACAGGGGGCACAGATACGCAGTATTTT. Translation: CASGTGGTDTQYF.

The CDR3 spells CASSLAGGPWTDTQYF. CDR3 nucleotide sequence: TGTGCCAGCAGCTTGGCAGGTGGCCCTTGGACAGATACGCAGTATTTT. This chain joins TRBV7-8 and TRBJ2-3, with unresolved D. The V end was cut by 3 bases, the J end by 3 bases, with 16 bases between. Germline-derived CDR1 and CDR2 are SGHVS and FQNEAQ. This CDR3 has 16 amino acids.

The chain recombines TRBV5-4 with TRBJ2-4; 7 bases are shared with TRBD1. CDR1 SGHNT and CDR2 YYREEE come from the germline V gene (reference sequence). The length of the CDR3 is 14 residues. J gave up 6 bases and V 1 base, and 4 bases lay outside the gene matches. The CDR3 sequence: CASSLLGQINIQYF. For the CDR3, the DNA is TGTGCCAGCAGCTTGCTGGGACAGATAAACATTCAGTACTTC.

This clone was observed once. The rearrangement links TRBV6-6 to TRBJ1-1, with D maybe TRBD1 (5 bases). V shed 2 bases and J shed 1 base, with 8 bases lying between them. The germline CDR1 and CDR2 sequences are MNHNY and SVGAGI (reference sequence). The CDR3 is 14 amino acids. This CDR3 is CASSYGTANTEAFF. The CDR3 DNA reads TGTGCCAGCAGTTACGGGACGGCGAACACTGAAGCTTTCTTT.

J is TRBJ1-5 and V is TRBV6-1; D ambiguous. V was clipped by 1 base and J by 4 bases, with 11 bases between them. The CDR3 covers 15 residues. Germline assignment: CDR1 MNHNS and CDR2 SASEGT. CDR3 in amino acids: CASSEGGESNQPQHF. The CDR3 nucleotides read TGTGCCAGCAGTGAAGGAGGAGAATCTAATCAGCCCCAGCATTTT.

The chain carries TRBV11-2 and TRBJ1-6, with unresolved D. Trimming left V 3 bases short and J 7 bases short, with 7 bases between. This CDR3 has 13 amino acids. Germline-derived CDR1 and CDR2 are SGHAT and FQNNGV. This CDR3 reads CASSLRLNSPLHF. CDR3 DNA sequence: TGTGCCAGCAGCTTGCGGCTAAATTCACCCCTCCACTTT.

This rearrangement joins TRBV10-3 to TRBJ1-3; a weak D match, TRBD1 (5 bases). The V end lost 0 bases, the J end lost 0 bases, and 12 bases lay between the germline ends. This CDR3 comprises 17 residues. Germline V CDR1 and CDR2: ENHRY, SYGVKD. In DNA, the CDR3 is TGTGCCATCAGTGAGTCGAGGGACCGAGTCTCTGGAAACACCATATATTTT. Translating gives CAISESRDRVSGNTIYF.

The chain has TRBV2 and TRBJ2-7; 10 bases match TRBD2. CDR3 length: 15 amino acids. Trimming removed 7 bases from V and 5 bases from J; junction bases left unmatched: 11. Germline V gene data show CDR1 as SNHLY and CDR2 as FYNNEI. This chain's CDR3 is CASTPLSGGRDEQYF. As DNA, the CDR3 is TGTGCCAGCACTCCTCTTAGCGGGGGGAGGGACGAGCAGTACTTC.

The chain combines TRBV6-5 with TRBJ2-7, with TRBD2 as a possible D gene (6 bases). CDR1 MNHEY and CDR2 SVGAGI come from the germline V gene. V shed 4 bases and J shed 4 bases, with 17 bases lying between them. CDR3 length: 15 amino acids. The chain's CDR3 is CASSSLTRRGYEQYF. The CDR3 region has the DNA TGTGCCAGCAGTTCTTTAACCCGTCGGGGGTACGAGCAGTACTTC.

The chain employs TRBV10-3 and TRBJ2-5; D is unresolved. V dropped 2 bases and J dropped 3 bases, with 7 bases sitting between them. The CDR3 totals 13 residues. Germline lookup yields CDR1 ENHRY and CDR2 SYGVKD. CDR3 sequence reads: CAISEGQKETQYF. In DNA, the CDR3 is TGTGCCATCAGTGAGGGGCAGAAAGAGACCCAGTACTTC.

This clone has a single count. The chain couples TRBV6-5 to TRBJ2-1, with TRBD1 as a possible D gene (6 bases). This CDR3 is built from 15 residues. Germline V gives CDR1 MNHEY, CDR2 SVGAGI. V lost 6 bases and J lost 0, with 12 bases in between. The CDR3 is CASRRQASSYNEQFF. The CDR3 nucleotides are TGTGCCAGCAGAAGACAGGCCAGCTCCTACAATGAGCAGTTCTTC.

The genes are TRBV9 and TRBJ2-3; TRBD2 matches at 7 bases. Germline V lookup: CDR1 SGDLS, CDR2 YYNGEE. CDR3 length: 15 amino acids. Trimming at V came to 4 bases and at J to 0 bases, leaving 5 bases not matched to a gene. CDR3 DNA: TGTGCCAGCAGCTTTTCGGGGGGTAGCACAGATACGCAGTATTTT. This translates into CASSFSGGSTDTQYF.